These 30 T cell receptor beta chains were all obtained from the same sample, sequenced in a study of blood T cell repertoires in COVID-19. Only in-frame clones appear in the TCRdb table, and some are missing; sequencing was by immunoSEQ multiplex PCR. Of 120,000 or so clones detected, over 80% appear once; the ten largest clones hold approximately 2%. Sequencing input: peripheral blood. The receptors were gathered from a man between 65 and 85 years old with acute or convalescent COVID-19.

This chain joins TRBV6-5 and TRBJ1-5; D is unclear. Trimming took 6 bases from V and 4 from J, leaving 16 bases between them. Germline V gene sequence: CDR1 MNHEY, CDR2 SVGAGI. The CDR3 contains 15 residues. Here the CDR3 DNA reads TGTGCCAGCAGCGGGGTGGGCGGCGCGAATCAGCCCCAGCATTTT. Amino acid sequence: CASSGVGGANQPQHF.

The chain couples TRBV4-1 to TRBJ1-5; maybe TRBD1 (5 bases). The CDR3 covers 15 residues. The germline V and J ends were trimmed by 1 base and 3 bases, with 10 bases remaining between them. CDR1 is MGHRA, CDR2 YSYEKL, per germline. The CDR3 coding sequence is TGCGCCAGCAGCCAAGGGAGGGGCGACAATCAGCCCCAGCATTTT. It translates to CASSQGRGDNQPQHF.

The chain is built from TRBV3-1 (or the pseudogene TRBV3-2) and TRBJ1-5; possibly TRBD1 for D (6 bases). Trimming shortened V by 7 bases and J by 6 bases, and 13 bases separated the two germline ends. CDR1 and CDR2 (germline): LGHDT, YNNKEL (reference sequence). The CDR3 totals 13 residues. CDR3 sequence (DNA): TGTGCCAGCACGGGGGGGCCGGGTCAGCCCCAGCATTTT. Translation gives CASTGGPGQPQHF.

The CDR3 DNA reads as TGTGCCAGCAGCCAAGATATAGTTTCTCGGTACGAGCAGTACTTC. Protein sequence: CASSQDIVSRYEQYF. The gene calls are TRBV3-1 (or the pseudogene TRBV3-2) and TRBJ2-7; D gene uncertain. Looked up from germline, CDR1 is LGHDT and CDR2 is YNNKEL (reference sequence). V was shortened by 0 bases and J by 4 bases, with 13 bases between the two germline ends. The CDR3 runs to 15 residues.

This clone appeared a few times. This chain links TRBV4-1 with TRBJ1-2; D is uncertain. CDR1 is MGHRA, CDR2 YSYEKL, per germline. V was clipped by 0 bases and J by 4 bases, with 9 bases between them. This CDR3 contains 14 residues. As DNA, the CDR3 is TGCGCCAGCAGCCAAGAGCCGGGGAGCTATGGCTACACCTTC. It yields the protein CASSQEPGSYGYTF.

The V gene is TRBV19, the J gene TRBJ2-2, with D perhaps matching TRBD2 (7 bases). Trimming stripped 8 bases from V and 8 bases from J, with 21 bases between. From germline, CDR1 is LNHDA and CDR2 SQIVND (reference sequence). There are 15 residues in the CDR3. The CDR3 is CASLSGGAGKGELFF. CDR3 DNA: TGTGCCAGTTTATCGGGGGGCGCTGGTAAAGGGGAGCTGTTTTTT.

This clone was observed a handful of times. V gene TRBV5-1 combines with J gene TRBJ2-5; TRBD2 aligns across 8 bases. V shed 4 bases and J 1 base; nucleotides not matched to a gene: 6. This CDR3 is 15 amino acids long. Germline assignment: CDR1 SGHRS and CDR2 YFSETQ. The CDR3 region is CASSAGTSRQETQYF. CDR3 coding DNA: TGCGCCAGCAGCGCCGGGACTAGTCGCCAAGAGACCCAGTACTTC.

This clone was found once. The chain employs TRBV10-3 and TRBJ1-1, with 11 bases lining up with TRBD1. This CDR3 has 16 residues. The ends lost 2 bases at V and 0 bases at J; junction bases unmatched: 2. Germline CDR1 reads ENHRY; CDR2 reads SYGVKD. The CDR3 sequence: CAISEPGQGVNTEAFF. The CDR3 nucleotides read TGTGCCATCAGTGAGCCGGGACAGGGGGTGAACACTGAAGCTTTCTTT.

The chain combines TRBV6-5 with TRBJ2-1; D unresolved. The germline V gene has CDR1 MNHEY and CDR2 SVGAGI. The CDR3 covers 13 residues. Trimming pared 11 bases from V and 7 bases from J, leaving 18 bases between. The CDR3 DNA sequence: TGTGCCGGCAAGAAGAGCTCAGCGAATGAGCAGTTCTTC. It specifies CAGKKSSANEQFF.

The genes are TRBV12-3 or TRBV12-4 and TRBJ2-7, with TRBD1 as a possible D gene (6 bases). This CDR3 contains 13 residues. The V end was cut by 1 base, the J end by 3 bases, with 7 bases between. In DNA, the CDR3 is TGTGCCAGCAGTTTAGTGACAGGCTACGAGCAGTACTTC. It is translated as CASSLVTGYEQYF.

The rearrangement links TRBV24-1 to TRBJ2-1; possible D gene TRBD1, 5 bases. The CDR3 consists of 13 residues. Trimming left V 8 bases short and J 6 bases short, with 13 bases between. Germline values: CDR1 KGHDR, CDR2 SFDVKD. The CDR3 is CATKDTTGNEQFF. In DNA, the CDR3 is TGTGCCACCAAGGACACGACCGGCAATGAGCAGTTCTTC.

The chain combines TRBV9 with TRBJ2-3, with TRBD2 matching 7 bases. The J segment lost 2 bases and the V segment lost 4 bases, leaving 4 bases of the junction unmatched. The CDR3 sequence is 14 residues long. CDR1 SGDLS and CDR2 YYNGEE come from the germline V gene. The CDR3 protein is CASSRAGNTDTQYF. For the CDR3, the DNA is TGTGCCAGCAGCCGAGCGGGGAACACAGATACGCAGTATTTT. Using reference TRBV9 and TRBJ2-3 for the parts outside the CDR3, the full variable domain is DSGVTQTPKHLITATGQRVTLRCSPRSGDLSVYWYQQSLDQGLQFLIQYYNGEERAKGNILERFSAQQFPDLHSELNLSSLELGDSALYFCASSRAGNTDTQYFGPGTRLTVL.

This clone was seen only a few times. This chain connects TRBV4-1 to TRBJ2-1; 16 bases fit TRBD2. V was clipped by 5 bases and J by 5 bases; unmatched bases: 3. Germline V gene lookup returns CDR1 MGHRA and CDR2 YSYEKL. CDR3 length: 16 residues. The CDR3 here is CASSKGTSGGDNEQFF. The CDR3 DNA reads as TGCGCCAGCAGCAAAGGGACTAGCGGGGGGGACAATGAGCAGTTCTTC.

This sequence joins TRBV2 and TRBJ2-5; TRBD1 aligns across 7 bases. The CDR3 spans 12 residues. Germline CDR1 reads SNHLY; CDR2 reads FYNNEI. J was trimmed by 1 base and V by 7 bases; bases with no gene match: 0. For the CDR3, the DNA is TGTGCCAGCAACAGGGGCCAAGAGACCCAGTACTTC. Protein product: CASNRGQETQYF. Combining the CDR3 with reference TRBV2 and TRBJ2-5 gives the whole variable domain EPEVTQTPSHQVTQMGQEVILRCVPISNHLYFYWYRQILGQKVEFLVSFYNNEISEKSEIFDDQFSVERPDGSNFTLKIRSTKLEDSAMYFCASNRGQETQYFGPGTRLLVL.

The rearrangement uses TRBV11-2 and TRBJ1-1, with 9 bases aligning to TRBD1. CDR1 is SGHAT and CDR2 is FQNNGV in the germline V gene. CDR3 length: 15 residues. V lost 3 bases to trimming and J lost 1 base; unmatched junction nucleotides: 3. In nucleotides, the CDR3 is TGTGCCAGCAGCTTCTTGGACAGGGGGAACACTGAAGCTTTCTTT. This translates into CASSFLDRGNTEAFF.

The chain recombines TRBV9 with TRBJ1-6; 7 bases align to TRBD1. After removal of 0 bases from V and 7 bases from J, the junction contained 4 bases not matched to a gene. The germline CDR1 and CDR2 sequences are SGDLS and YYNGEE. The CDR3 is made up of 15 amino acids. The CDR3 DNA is TGTGCCAGCAGCGTAGCTACAGGGGAGAATTCACCCCTCCACTTT. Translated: CASSVATGENSPLHF.

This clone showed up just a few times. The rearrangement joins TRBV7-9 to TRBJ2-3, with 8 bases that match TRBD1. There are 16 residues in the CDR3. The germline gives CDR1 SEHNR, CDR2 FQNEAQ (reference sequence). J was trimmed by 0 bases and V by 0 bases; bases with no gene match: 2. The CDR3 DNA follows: TGTGCCAGCAGCTTAGCGCAGGGGGCTAGCACAGATACGCAGTATTTT. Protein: CASSLAQGASTDTQYF. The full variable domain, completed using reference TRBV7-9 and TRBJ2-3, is DTGVSQNPRHKITKRGQNVTFRCDPISEHNRLYWYRQTLGQGPEFLTYFQNEAQLEKSRLLSDRFSAERPKGSFSTLEIQRTEQGDSAMYLCASSLAQGASTDTQYFGPGTRLTVL.

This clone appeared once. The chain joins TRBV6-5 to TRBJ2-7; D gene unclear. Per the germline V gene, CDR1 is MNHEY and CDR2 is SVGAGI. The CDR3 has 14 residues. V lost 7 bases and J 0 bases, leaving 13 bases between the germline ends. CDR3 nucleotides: TGTGCCAGCATTCTTGCCCCGGGCTCCTACGAGCAGTACTTC. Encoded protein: CASILAPGSYEQYF.

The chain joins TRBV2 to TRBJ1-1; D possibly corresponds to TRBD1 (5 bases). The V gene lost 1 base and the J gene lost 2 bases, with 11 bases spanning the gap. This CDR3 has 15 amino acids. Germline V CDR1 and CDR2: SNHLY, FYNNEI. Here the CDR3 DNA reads TGTGCCAGCAGTGAAGGGACAATAAGAAACACTGAAGCTTTCTTT. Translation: CASSEGTIRNTEAFF. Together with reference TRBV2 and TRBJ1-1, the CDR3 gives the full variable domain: EPEVTQTPSHQVTQMGQEVILRCVPISNHLYFYWYRQILGQKVEFLVSFYNNEISEKSEIFDDQFSVERPDGSNFTLKIRSTKLEDSAMYFCASSEGTIRNTEAFFGQGTRLTVV.

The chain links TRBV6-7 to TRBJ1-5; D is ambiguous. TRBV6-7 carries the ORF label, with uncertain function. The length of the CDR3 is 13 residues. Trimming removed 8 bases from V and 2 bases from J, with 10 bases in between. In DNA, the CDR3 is TGTGCCAGCGCCTACGGGGGCAATCAGCCCCAGCATTTT. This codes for CASAYGGNQPQHF.

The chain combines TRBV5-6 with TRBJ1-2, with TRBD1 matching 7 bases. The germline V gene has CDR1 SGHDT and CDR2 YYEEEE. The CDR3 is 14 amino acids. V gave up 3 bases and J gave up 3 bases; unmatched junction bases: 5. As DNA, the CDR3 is TGTGCCAGCAGCTCGCGGACAGGACACTATGGCTACACCTTC. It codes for CASSSRTGHYGYTF.

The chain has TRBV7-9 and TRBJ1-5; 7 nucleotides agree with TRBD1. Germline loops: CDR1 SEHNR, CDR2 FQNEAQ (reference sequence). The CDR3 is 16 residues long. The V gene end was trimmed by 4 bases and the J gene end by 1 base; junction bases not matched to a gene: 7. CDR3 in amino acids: CASSSYRGGSNQPQHF. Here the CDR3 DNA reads TGTGCCAGCAGCTCCTACAGGGGTGGGAGCAATCAGCCCCAGCATTTT.

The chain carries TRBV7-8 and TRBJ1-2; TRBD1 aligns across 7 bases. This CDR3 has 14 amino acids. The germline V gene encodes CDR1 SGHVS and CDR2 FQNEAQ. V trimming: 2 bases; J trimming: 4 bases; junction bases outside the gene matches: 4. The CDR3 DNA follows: TGTGCCAGCAGCTTAAAGGGACAGACCTATGGCTACACCTTC. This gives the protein CASSLKGQTYGYTF. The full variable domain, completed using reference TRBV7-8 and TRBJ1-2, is GAGVSQSPRYKVAKRGQDVALRCDPISGHVSLFWYQQALGQGPEFLTYFQNEAQLDKSGLPSDRFFAERPEGSVSTLKIQRTQQEDSAVYLCASSLKGQTYGYTFGSGTRLTVV.

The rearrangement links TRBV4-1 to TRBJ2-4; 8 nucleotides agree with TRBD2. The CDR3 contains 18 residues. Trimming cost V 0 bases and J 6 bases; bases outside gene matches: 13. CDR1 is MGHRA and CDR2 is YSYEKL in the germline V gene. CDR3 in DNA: TGCGCCAGCAGCCAAGAAGCGGGGGTCAGGGGATATAGAAACATTCAGTACTTC. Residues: CASSQEAGVRGYRNIQYF.

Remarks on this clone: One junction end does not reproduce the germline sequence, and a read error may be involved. CDR3 nucleotide sequence: TGCGCCAGCAGTCAAGCGGGGGAGTCCTACAATGAGCAATTCTTC. Translated: CASSQAGESYNEQFF. The V call is TRBV5-1, the J call TRBJ2-1; 8 nucleotides agree with TRBD2. The CDR3 runs to 15 residues. Germline V gene data show CDR1 as SGHRS and CDR2 as YFSETQ.

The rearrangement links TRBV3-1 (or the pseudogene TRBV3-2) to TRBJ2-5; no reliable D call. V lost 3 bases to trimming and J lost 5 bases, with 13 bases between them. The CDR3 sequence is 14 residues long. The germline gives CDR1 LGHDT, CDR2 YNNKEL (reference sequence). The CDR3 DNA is TGTGCCAGCAGCCAGAGTGGGCCAAGGGAGACCCAGTACTTC. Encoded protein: CASSQSGPRETQYF.

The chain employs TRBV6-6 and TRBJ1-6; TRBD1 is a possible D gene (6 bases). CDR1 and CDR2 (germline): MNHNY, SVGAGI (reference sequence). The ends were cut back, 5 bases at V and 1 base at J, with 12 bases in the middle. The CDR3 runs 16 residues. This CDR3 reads CASSQRQVSYNSPLHF. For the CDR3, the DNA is TGTGCCAGCAGTCAGCGACAGGTATCCTATAATTCACCCCTCCACTTT.

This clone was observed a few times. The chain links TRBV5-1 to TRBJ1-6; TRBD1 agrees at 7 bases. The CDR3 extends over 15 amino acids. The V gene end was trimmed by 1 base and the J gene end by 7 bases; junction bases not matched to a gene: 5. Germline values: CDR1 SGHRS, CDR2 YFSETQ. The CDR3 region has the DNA TGCGCCAGCAGCTTGCTCGGACAGGCGAATTCACCCCTCCACTTT. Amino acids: CASSLLGQANSPLHF.

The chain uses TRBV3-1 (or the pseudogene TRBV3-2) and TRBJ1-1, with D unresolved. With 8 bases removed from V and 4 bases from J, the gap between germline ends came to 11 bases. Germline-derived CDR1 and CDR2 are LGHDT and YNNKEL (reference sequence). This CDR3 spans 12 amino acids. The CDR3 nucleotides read TGTGCCAGCGCCGATGCGGGCACTGAAGCTTTCTTT. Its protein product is CASADAGTEAFF.

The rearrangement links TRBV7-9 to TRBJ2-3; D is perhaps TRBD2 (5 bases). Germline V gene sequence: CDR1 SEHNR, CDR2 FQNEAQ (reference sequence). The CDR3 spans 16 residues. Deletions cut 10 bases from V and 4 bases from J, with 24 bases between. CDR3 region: CAIPPTGEGWADTQYF. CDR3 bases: TGTGCCATCCCCCCTACCGGGGAAGGGTGGGCAGATACGCAGTATTTT.